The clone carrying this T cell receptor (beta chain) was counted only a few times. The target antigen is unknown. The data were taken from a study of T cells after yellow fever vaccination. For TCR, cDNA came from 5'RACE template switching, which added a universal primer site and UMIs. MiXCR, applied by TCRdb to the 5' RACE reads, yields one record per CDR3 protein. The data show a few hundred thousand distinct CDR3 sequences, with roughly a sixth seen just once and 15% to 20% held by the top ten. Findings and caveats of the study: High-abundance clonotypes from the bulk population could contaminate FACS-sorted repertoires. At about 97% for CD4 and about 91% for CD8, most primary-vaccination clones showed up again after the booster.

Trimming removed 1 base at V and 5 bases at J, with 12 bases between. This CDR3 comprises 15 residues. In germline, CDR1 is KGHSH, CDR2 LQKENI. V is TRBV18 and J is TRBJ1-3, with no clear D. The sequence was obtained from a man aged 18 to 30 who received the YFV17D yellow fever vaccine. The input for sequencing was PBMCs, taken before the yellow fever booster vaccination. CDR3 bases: TGTGCCAGCTCACCACAAGGGAGCCGGAGAAACACCATATATTTT. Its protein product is CASSPQGSRRNTIYF.